This is a list of T cell receptor beta chains from one sample in a study of blood T cell repertoires in COVID-19. The data were produced by immunoSEQ multiplex PCR, yet TCRdb's version contains in-frame clones alone and is incomplete. The sample has 60,000 to 75,000 clones; 85% are singletons. Sequencing was carried out using peripheral blood. Receptor source: a woman aged 80 or over with active or convalescent COVID-19. Both conserved end residues are part of each CDR3. D genes are given only for firm matches. Expanded clones are given a class, and other clones once, few, many or no size at all.

d_call: -; clone_size: -; v_call: TRBV12-3/TRBV12-4; j_call: TRBJ2-2; cdr3_nt: TGTGCCAGCACCCTGGGGGGAGGCGGGGAGCTGTTTTTT; cdr3_aa: CASTLGGGGELFF
d_call: -; clone_size: -; v_call: TRBV4-3; j_call: TRBJ2-7; cdr3_nt: TGCGCCAGCAGCCAAGATTCGGGGGGCTCCTCATACGAGCAGTACTTC; cdr3_aa: CASSQDSGGSSYEQYF
d_call: TRBD1; clone_size: -; v_call: TRBV7-2; j_call: TRBJ2-1; cdr3_nt: TGTGCCAGCAGCTCAAGACAGGGCAGTGGCAATGAGCAGTTCTTC; cdr3_aa: CASSSRQGSGNEQFF
d_call: TRBD1; clone_size: -; v_call: TRBV27; j_call: TRBJ1-6; cdr3_nt: TGTGCCAGCACCCCGGACAGGGGGTATAATTCACCCCTCCACTTT; cdr3_aa: CASTPDRGYNSPLHF
d_call: TRBD1; clone_size: -; v_call: TRBV7-9; j_call: TRBJ1-2; cdr3_nt: TGTGCCAGCAGCTTCGACAGGGTGTATGGCTACACCTTC; cdr3_aa: CASSFDRVYGYTF
d_call: TRBD2; clone_size: -; v_call: TRBV7-3; j_call: TRBJ2-1; cdr3_nt: TGTGCCAGCAGCCGTCTAATGGGCGGGGGGTACAATGAGCAGTTCTTC; cdr3_aa: CASSRLMGGGYNEQFF
d_call: -; clone_size: -; v_call: TRBV2; j_call: TRBJ1-5; cdr3_nt: TGTGCCAGCAGGGAAACAGGGAATGATCAGCCCCAGCATTTT; cdr3_aa: CASRETGNDQPQHF
d_call: TRBD1; clone_size: -; v_call: TRBV25-1; j_call: TRBJ1-2; cdr3_nt: TGTGCCAGCAGTGCGCATCAGGACAGGGATTGGGGCTATGGCTACACCTTC; cdr3_aa: CASSAHQDRDWGYGYTF
d_call: TRBD2; clone_size: -; v_call: TRBV5-4; j_call: TRBJ2-7; cdr3_nt: TGTGCCAGCAGCCCGGGGGGGGCCACCTACGAGCAGTACTTC; cdr3_aa: CASSPGGATYEQYF
d_call: TRBD1; clone_size: few; v_call: TRBV30; j_call: TRBJ2-1; cdr3_nt: TGTGCCGGCTATTCGGACAGGGGCTACAATGAGCAGTTCTTC; cdr3_aa: CAGYSDRGYNEQFF
d_call: TRBD2; clone_size: -; v_call: TRBV24-1; j_call: TRBJ2-1; cdr3_nt: TGTGCCACCAGTGATTCTAGCGGGGCGGACAATGAGCAGTTCTTC; cdr3_aa: CATSDSSGADNEQFF
d_call: -; clone_size: -; v_call: TRBV10-1; j_call: TRBJ2-5; cdr3_nt: TGCGCCAGCAGTGAAGCGGGCCGAGATGTGACCCAGTACTTC; cdr3_aa: CASSEAGRDVTQYF
d_call: -; clone_size: -; v_call: TRBV5-1; j_call: TRBJ2-3; cdr3_nt: TGCGCCAGCAGCTTGGGGGGTAGGACTTCCACAGATACGCAGTATTTT; cdr3_aa: CASSLGGRTSTDTQYF
d_call: -; clone_size: -; v_call: TRBV9; j_call: TRBJ1-1; cdr3_nt: TGTGCCAGCAGCGTGGTGCTGAGCAACACTGAAGCTTTCTTT; cdr3_aa: CASSVVLSNTEAFF
d_call: TRBD1; clone_size: -; v_call: TRBV6-2/TRBV6-3; j_call: TRBJ2-7; cdr3_nt: TGTGCCAGCAGTTATTTGGGACAGGTCGCCTTCGAGCAGTACTTC; cdr3_aa: CASSYLGQVAFEQYF
d_call: TRBD1; clone_size: -; v_call: TRBV5-1; j_call: TRBJ1-2; cdr3_nt: TGCGCCAGCAGGCAGGGGGTAGGCTACACCTTC; cdr3_aa: CASRQGVGYTF
d_call: -; clone_size: once; v_call: TRBV4-3; j_call: TRBJ1-2; cdr3_nt: TGCGCCAGCAGCCAAGTTGGAGGTGGCTATGGCTACACCTTC; cdr3_aa: CASSQVGGGYGYTF
d_call: TRBD1; clone_size: -; v_call: TRBV6-5; j_call: TRBJ1-2; cdr3_nt: TGTGCCAGCAGTAGTCGACAGGGGTTTCACTATGGCTACACCTTC; cdr3_aa: CASSSRQGFHYGYTF
d_call: TRBD1; clone_size: many; v_call: TRBV5-6; j_call: TRBJ1-1; cdr3_nt: TGTGCCAGCAGCCCGTTACAGGGGTTGACTGAAGCTTTCTTT; cdr3_aa: CASSPLQGLTEAFF
d_call: TRBD2; clone_size: -; v_call: TRBV11-2; j_call: TRBJ2-5; cdr3_nt: TGTGCCAGCAGCTTAGTCGGGGGGGCCCAAGAGACCCAGTACTTC; cdr3_aa: CASSLVGGAQETQYF
d_call: -; clone_size: -; v_call: TRBV19; j_call: TRBJ1-4; cdr3_nt: TGTGCCAGTAGTATTTCCAGGGGTAATGAAAAACTGTTTTTT; cdr3_aa: CASSISRGNEKLFF
d_call: -; clone_size: -; v_call: TRBV12-2; j_call: TRBJ1-5; cdr3_nt: TGTGCAAGTCGTCGTTGGTCGGGATATAGCAATCAGCCCCAGCATTTT; cdr3_aa: CASRRWSGYSNQPQHF